Shown below are 17 T cell receptor beta chains from a single sample sequenced in a study of T cell repertoires in cytomegalovirus infection. Their recognized antigens are unknown. One entry per CDR3 protein results from TCRdb running MiXCR on the reads. Here the sample spans approximately 260,000 distinct CDR3 sequences, 22% being singletons. The sample in question was cultured PBMCs, obtained from culture after CMV antigen stimulation. These receptors were collected from a human donor in good health (CMV status not recorded). Some clones in this sample may be carry-over from other donors' samples.

This clonotype has just a few counts. The genes are TRBV27 and TRBJ2-5; a weak D match, TRBD1 (5 bases). There are 14 residues in the CDR3. Germline CDR1 MNHEY, CDR2 SMNVEV (reference sequence). V shed 3 bases and J shed 5 bases, with 13 bases lying between them. CDR3 DNA: TGTGCCAGCAGTTTTAACAGGTTGGGGGAGACCCAGTACTTC. Translating gives CASSFNRLGETQYF.

This clonotype was detected many times. The V and J genes are TRBV12-3 or TRBV12-4 and TRBJ2-3; 8 bases match TRBD2. V was pared by 6 bases and J by 4 bases, with 9 bases of the junction left unmatched. The CDR3 is made up of 15 amino acids. In DNA form, the CDR3 reads TGTGCCAGCAGACCCGGAAGCGGGAGTCCAGATACGCAGTATTTT. It translates to CASRPGSGSPDTQYF.

At least ten counts were recorded for this clonotype. The chain is built from TRBV7-8 and TRBJ2-3; TRBD2 agrees at 11 bases. Germline CDR1 is SGHVS and CDR2 is FQNEAQ. Trimming at V came to 3 bases and at J to 6 bases, leaving 5 bases not matched to a gene. The CDR3 contains 15 residues. The CDR3 region has the DNA TGTGCCAGCAGCTTTCTAGCGGGAGGTGTCGATACGCAGTATTTT. Translating gives CASSFLAGGVDTQYF.

The sample holds a few counts of this clonotype. The chain carries TRBV20-1 and TRBJ1-5; possible D gene TRBD1, 6 bases. The CDR3 runs to 13 residues. Germline loops: CDR1 DFQATT, CDR2 SNEGSKA (reference sequence). The ends were cut back, 2 bases at V and 6 bases at J, with 11 bases in the middle. CDR3 DNA: TGCAGTGCTAGATTCGCCAGGGGTCAGCCCCAGCATTTT. Protein sequence: CSARFARGQPQHF.

This clonotype was counted a few times. This chain joins TRBV6-2 or TRBV6-3 and TRBJ2-1; D is possibly TRBD1 or TRBD2 (5 bases each). In germline, CDR1 is MNHEY, CDR2 SVGEGT. V shed 10 bases and J shed 7 bases, with 14 bases lying between them. The CDR3 loop spans 12 amino acids. CDR3 loop: CATLGDYNEQFF. The DNA for the CDR3 is TGTGCCACACTGGGGGATTATAATGAGCAGTTCTTC.

The genes are TRBV7-2 and TRBJ2-5, with TRBD2 matching 13 bases. The V and J ends lost 5 bases and 5 bases, in that order; junction bases with no gene match: 5. The CDR3 has 15 amino acids. CDR1 and CDR2 (germline): SGHTA, FQGNSA. The CDR3 reads CASSRRTSGSETQYF. The DNA for the CDR3 is TGTGCCAGCAGCCGCCGGACTAGCGGGAGCGAGACCCAGTACTTC.

This clonotype showed up just a few times. V usage is TRBV6-5 and J usage is TRBJ2-1; 9 bases are a match to TRBD1. Trimming at V came to 5 bases and at J to 4 bases, leaving 6 bases not matched to a gene. This CDR3 is built from 15 residues. CDR1 and CDR2 (germline): MNHEY, SVGAGI. This CDR3 reads CASSNRDRVYNEQFF. In DNA, the CDR3 is TGTGCCAGCAGTAACCGGGACAGGGTTTACAATGAGCAGTTCTTC.

V usage is TRBV6-2 or TRBV6-3 and J usage is TRBJ1-5; D is unclear. Deletions cut 5 bases from V and 7 bases from J, with 12 bases between. The V gene's germline CDR1 is MNHEY and CDR2 SVGEGT. This CDR3 has 13 amino acids. For the CDR3, the DNA is TGTGCCAGCAGTCAACCAGGACGGCAGCCCCAGCATTTT. Protein sequence: CASSQPGRQPQHF.

This clonotype was picked up a small number of times. The rearrangement joins TRBV12-3 or TRBV12-4 to TRBJ1-5; D not resolved. Trimming removed 3 bases at V and 6 bases at J, with 6 bases between. The CDR3 is 12 residues long. CDR3 sequence: CASSFGRQPQHF. CDR3 coding DNA: TGTGCCAGCAGTTTTGGACGTCAGCCCCAGCATTTT.

In its sample, this clonotype was seen a few times. The J gene is TRBJ2-3, the V gene TRBV4-3, with a tentative D call TRBD2 (6 bases). V was pared by 0 bases and J by 6 bases, with 13 bases between. Germline loops: CDR1 LGHNA, CDR2 YSLEER. The CDR3 runs 15 residues. CDR3 nucleotide sequence: TGCGCCAGCAGCCAAGATCCCGGGACTTTCGATACGCAGTATTTT. It codes for CASSQDPGTFDTQYF.

This clonotype was detected only a few times. This chain uses TRBV19 with TRBJ2-4, with 7 positions matching TRBD2. The CDR3 covers 17 residues. The germline gives CDR1 LNHDA, CDR2 SQIVND (reference sequence). J lost 2 bases, V lost 5 bases, and 12 bases had no gene match. CDR3 nucleotides: TGTGCCAGTAGTGTCCTGAGGGAGGGATGGTCCAAAAACATTCAGTACTTC. Its translation is CASSVLREGWSKNIQYF. Full variable domain (rest looked up from reference TRBV19 and TRBJ2-4): DGGITQSPKYLFRKEGQNVTLSCEQNLNHDAMYWYRQDPGQGLRLIYYSQIVNDFQKGDIAEGYSVSREKKESFPLTVTSAQKNPTAFYLCASSVLREGWSKNIQYFGAGTRLSVL.

This clonotype has more than one count but fewer than ten. The chain has TRBV2 and TRBJ2-1; TRBD1 agrees at 10 bases. CDR3 size: 16 residues. Germline V gene lookup returns CDR1 SNHLY and CDR2 FYNNEI. J was trimmed by 2 bases and V by 6 bases; bases with no gene match: 7. CDR3 in DNA: TGTGCCAGCAGCGCCATAGACAGGGGGCCCTACAATGAGCAGTTCTTC. It translates to CASSAIDRGPYNEQFF.

This clonotype was seen many times. This sequence joins TRBV7-2 and TRBJ1-5; D not resolved. Trimming removed 5 bases from V and 3 bases from J, with 5 bases in between. From germline, CDR1 is SGHTA and CDR2 FQGNSA. The CDR3 totals 12 residues. The CDR3 DNA reads TGTGCCAGCAGCGCACCCAATCAGCCCCAGCATTTT. Protein sequence: CASSAPNQPQHF.

At least ten counts were recorded for this clonotype. The rearrangement uses TRBV7-2 and TRBJ2-7, with D possibly matching TRBD2 (6 bases). Germline assignment: CDR1 SGHTA and CDR2 FQGNSA. The CDR3 totals 14 residues. V was pared by 1 base and J by 4 bases, with 11 bases between. CDR3 residues: CASSLGGVGYEQYF. The CDR3 coding sequence is TGTGCCAGCAGCTTAGGCGGGGTGGGTTACGAGCAGTACTTC.

This clonotype was seen ten or more times. This sequence joins TRBV12-3 or TRBV12-4 and TRBJ1-2; perhaps TRBD1 as D (6 bases). The CDR3 extends over 14 amino acids. V was cut by 3 bases and J by 2 bases, with 10 bases left in between. In nucleotides, the CDR3 is TGTGCCAGCAGTTTTTGGCAGGGGAACTATGGCTACACCTTC. This codes for CASSFWQGNYGYTF.

This clonotype was seen repeatedly, ten times or more. V and J are TRBV25-1 and TRBJ2-5; 13 bases agree with TRBD2. This CDR3 comprises 16 residues. Germline CDR1 reads MGHDK; CDR2 reads SYGVNS. J lost 2 bases, V lost 6 bases, and 6 bases had no gene match. CDR3 DNA sequence: TGTGCCAGCAGGGAGACTAGCGGGAGGTGGCAAGAGACCCAGTACTTC. This codes for CASRETSGRWQETQYF.

This clonotype was seen many times. This chain uses TRBV7-2 with TRBJ2-2, with TRBD2 as a possible D gene (6 bases). CDR1 and CDR2 from the germline V gene are SGHTA and FQGNSA. With 4 bases removed from V and 7 bases from J, the gap between germline ends came to 13 bases. This CDR3 has 14 amino acids. The CDR3 region has the DNA TGTGCCAGCAGCTCCCCGACTAGACGCGGGGAGCTGTTTTTT. This sequence encodes CASSSPTRRGELFF.